The 27 T cell receptor beta chains reported below all come from one sample, sequenced in a study of blood T cell repertoires in COVID-19. The repertoire was sequenced with immunoSEQ multiplex PCR; TCRdb's copy has only in-frame clones and lacks some. Of about 49,000 clones in the sample, more than 65% were seen once. Sequenced material: peripheral blood. The receptors were sampled from a woman aged 70 to 79 with acute or convalescent COVID-19.

V and J are TRBV28 and TRBJ1-2, with D possibly TRBD1 on 6 matching bases. The CDR3 has 15 amino acids. Trimming removed 2 bases at V and 0 bases at J, with 10 bases between. Germline lookup yields CDR1 MDHEN and CDR2 SYDVKM. The CDR3 protein is CASSLRGGTNYGYTF. CDR3 DNA sequence: TGTGCCAGCAGTTTAAGGGGGGGAACTAACTATGGCTACACCTTC.

This CDR3 reads CASSLVALPGEGGELFF. DNA of the CDR3: TGCGCCAGCAGCCTGGTGGCGCTTCCGGGAGAGGGCGGGGAGCTGTTTTTT. The chain employs TRBV5-1 and TRBJ2-2; perhaps TRBD2 as D (6 bases). Trimming shortened V by 4 bases and J by 7 bases, and 23 bases separated the two germline ends. Germline CDR1 and CDR2: SGHRS and YFSETQ. This CDR3 has 17 amino acids.

This clone was counted a few times. The chain has TRBV28 and TRBJ1-3, with no clear D. V lost 1 base, J lost 3 bases, and 10 bases lay in between. The germline V gene has CDR1 MDHEN and CDR2 SYDVKM. The CDR3 has 15 amino acids. CDR3 sequence (DNA): TGTGCCAGCAGTTTATATTCGTTCGGTGGAAACACCATATATTTT. It specifies CASSLYSFGGNTIYF.

The rearrangement links TRBV6-5 to TRBJ2-3; 9 bases are shared with TRBD1. The CDR3 totals 14 residues. V trimming: 6 bases; J trimming: 1 base; junction bases outside the gene matches: 2. Germline loops: CDR1 MNHEY, CDR2 SVGAGI. CDR3 sequence (DNA): TGTGCCAGCAGGCGGACAGGGGGCACAGATACGCAGTATTTT. Translating it yields CASRRTGGTDTQYF.

The chain links TRBV28 to TRBJ2-2; 9 bases agree with TRBD2. This CDR3 is 17 amino acids long. Per germline, CDR1 MDHEN and CDR2 SYDVKM. With V trimmed by 4 bases and J by 5 bases, 11 bases remained unmatched. In DNA form, the CDR3 reads TGTGCCAGCAGTTCCCCGGGTGAAGCGGGAGGAACCGGGGAGCTGTTTTTT. Its protein is CASSSPGEAGGTGELFF.

The V gene is TRBV19, the J gene TRBJ2-5; 8 positions agree with TRBD1. The V gene end was trimmed by 5 bases and the J gene end by 2 bases; junction bases not matched to a gene: 7. Germline values: CDR1 LNHDA, CDR2 SQIVND (reference sequence). This CDR3 has 15 residues. In DNA, the CDR3 is TGTGCCAGTAGTGTGTGGACAGGGCAGCAAGAGACCCAGTACTTC. It encodes CASSVWTGQQETQYF. The full variable domain, rest sourced from reference TRBV19 and TRBJ2-5, is DGGITQSPKYLFRKEGQNVTLSCEQNLNHDAMYWYRQDPGQGLRLIYYSQIVNDFQKGDIAEGYSVSREKKESFPLTVTSAQKNPTAFYLCASSVWTGQQETQYFGPGTRLLVL.

In its sample, this clone was seen a few times. V usage is TRBV19 and J usage is TRBJ1-1; D possibly corresponds to TRBD1 (6 bases). The CDR3 covers 12 residues. V was trimmed by 8 bases and J by 1 base, leaving 8 bases between them. Germline V gives CDR1 LNHDA, CDR2 SQIVND (reference sequence). CDR3 sequence (DNA): TGTGCCAGTTCGGGACAGAACACTGAAGCTTTCTTT. Its translation: CASSGQNTEAFF.

V gene TRBV30 combines with J gene TRBJ2-7; D remains unclear. This CDR3 has 12 amino acids. Germline V gene data show CDR1 as GTSNPN and CDR2 as SVGIG (reference sequence). V was clipped by 0 bases and J by 4 bases, with 7 bases between them. Here the CDR3 reads CAWSVQPYEQYF. The CDR3, as DNA: TGTGCCTGGAGTGTACAGCCTTACGAGCAGTACTTC.

The rearrangement links TRBV6-5 to TRBJ1-1; TRBD1 might be the D (5 bases). From germline, CDR1 is MNHEY and CDR2 SVGAGI. V was clipped by 6 bases and J by 1 base, with 9 bases between them. The CDR3 runs 13 residues. CDR3 residues: CASRNTGNTEAFF. DNA of the CDR3: TGTGCCAGCAGGAACACAGGGAACACTGAAGCTTTCTTT.

The chain couples TRBV10-3 to TRBJ2-6, with D perhaps TRBD2 (6 bases). The CDR3 loop spans 18 amino acids. The germline V and J ends were trimmed by 0 bases and 4 bases, with 16 bases remaining between them. Looked up from germline, CDR1 is ENHRY and CDR2 is SYGVKD. The CDR3 nucleotides read TGTGCCATCAGTGAGTCGGGGGGTATCTCCTCGGGGGCCAACGTCCTGACTTTC. Protein sequence: CAISESGGISSGANVLTF.

This clone was seen ten or more times. This sequence joins TRBV9 and TRBJ2-1; the D gene is possibly TRBD1 (6 bases). V lost 1 base to trimming and J lost 6 bases, with 8 bases between them. This CDR3 region has 13 residues. Germline V gene lookup returns CDR1 SGDLS and CDR2 YYNGEE. The DNA of the CDR3 is TGTGCCAGCAGCGTATGGGGGCGCAATGAGCAGTTCTTC. Translating gives CASSVWGRNEQFF. Complete variable domain (other parts from reference TRBV9 and TRBJ2-1): DSGVTQTPKHLITATGQRVTLRCSPRSGDLSVYWYQQSLDQGLQFLIQYYNGEERAKGNILERFSAQQFPDLHSELNLSSLELGDSALYFCASSVWGRNEQFFGPGTRLTVL.

This clone was observed a handful of times. The chain carries TRBV19 and TRBJ1-4, with 7 bases that match TRBD1. V lost 9 bases to trimming and J lost 2 bases; unmatched junction nucleotides: 15. The CDR3 loop spans 17 amino acids. The germline CDR1 and CDR2 sequences are LNHDA and SQIVND (reference sequence). CDR3 bases: TGTGCCAGCCGGGACAGACTATCAAAAGGGACTAATGAAAAACTGTTTTTT. It is translated as CASRDRLSKGTNEKLFF.

The V gene is TRBV5-6, the J gene TRBJ2-2, with 7 bases aligning to TRBD1. The CDR3 has 16 residues. V gave up 3 bases and J gave up 5 bases; unmatched junction bases: 10. The V gene's germline CDR1 is SGHDT and CDR2 YYEEEE. The CDR3 coding sequence is TGTGCCAGCAGCTACGCCTACAGGGGCAAAACCGGGGAGCTGTTTTTT. Amino acid sequence: CASSYAYRGKTGELFF.

The chain combines TRBV4-1 with TRBJ2-3; TRBD2 aligns across 7 bases. The J segment lost 2 bases and the V segment lost 4 bases, leaving 3 bases of the junction unmatched. The CDR3 extends over 14 amino acids. Germline CDR1 is MGHRA and CDR2 is YSYEKL. Here the CDR3 reads CASSPSGPTDTQYF. In DNA form, the CDR3 reads TGCGCCAGCAGCCCTAGCGGACCCACAGATACGCAGTATTTT.

The chain combines TRBV19 with TRBJ2-1, with 7 bases matching TRBD2. This CDR3 is 13 amino acids long. Germline lookup yields CDR1 LNHDA and CDR2 SQIVND (reference sequence). J gave up 5 bases and V 4 bases, and 2 bases lay outside the gene matches. CDR3: CASSRGLNNEQFF. CDR3 DNA sequence: TGTGCCAGTAGTAGGGGACTAAACAATGAGCAGTTCTTC.

The chain carries TRBV7-6 and TRBJ1-3, with D perhaps TRBD1 (5 bases). Trimming left V 1 base short and J 2 bases short, with 12 bases between. Per germline, CDR1 SGHVS and CDR2 FNYEAQ. This CDR3 is 16 amino acids long. The chain's CDR3 is CASSLGLGGAGNTIYF. CDR3 DNA: TGTGCCAGCAGCTTAGGCCTGGGGGGTGCTGGAAACACCATATATTTT.

This clone was detected a few times. This sequence joins TRBV29-1 and TRBJ1-3, with TRBD1 matching over 7 bases. The CDR3 length is 14 residues. The V and J ends lost 5 bases and 0 bases, in that order; junction bases with no gene match: 4. Germline CDR1 reads SQVTM; CDR2 reads ANQGSEA. CDR3 sequence (DNA): TGCAGCGTTAGGACAGGAAACTCTGGAAACACCATATATTTT. Its translation is CSVRTGNSGNTIYF.

The rearrangement joins TRBV24-1 to TRBJ2-1; 14 positions agree with TRBD2. The CDR3 sequence is 14 residues long. V shed 7 bases and J 6 bases; nucleotides not matched to a gene: 1. Germline V lookup: CDR1 KGHDR, CDR2 SFDVKD. CDR3 sequence (DNA): TGTGCCACCAGAGGGACTAGCGGGAGCAATGAGCAGTTCTTC. As protein: CATRGTSGSNEQFF.

The chain uses TRBV6-5 and TRBJ2-5; the D is unclear. The V end lost 6 bases, the J end lost 3 bases, and 14 bases lay between the germline ends. The CDR3 length is 14 residues. The germline gives CDR1 MNHEY, CDR2 SVGAGI. The CDR3 reads CASSTEGGKETQYF. In DNA, the CDR3 is TGTGCCAGCAGCACTGAAGGCGGAAAAGAGACCCAGTACTTC.

The chain couples TRBV29-1 to TRBJ1-2, with 7 bases lining up with TRBD1. Germline V gives CDR1 SQVTM, CDR2 ANQGSEA. The CDR3 is 12 amino acids. The junction had 7 bases not matched to a gene; V was cut back by 4 bases and J by 8 bases. DNA for the CDR3: TGCAGCGTTGCGGACAGGACGAGCGGCTACACCTTC. Its protein is CSVADRTSGYTF.

This rearrangement joins TRBV19 to TRBJ2-7; TRBD2 is a possible D gene (5 bases). Germline CDR1 is LNHDA and CDR2 is SQIVND (reference sequence). The CDR3 loop spans 14 amino acids. V shed 1 base and J shed 2 bases, with 9 bases lying between them. CDR3 loop: CASSIGGPAYEQYF. In nucleotides, the CDR3 is TGTGCCAGTAGTATAGGAGGGCCGGCCTACGAGCAGTACTTC.

The J gene is TRBJ2-3, the V gene TRBV10-3; TRBD2 matches 12 bases. This CDR3 comprises 17 residues. The V gene end was trimmed by 4 bases and the J gene end by 3 bases; junction bases not matched to a gene: 8. From germline, CDR1 is ENHRY and CDR2 SYGVKD. The CDR3 spells CAISGLAGEGATDTQYF. DNA of the CDR3: TGTGCCATCAGTGGACTAGCGGGAGAAGGTGCAACAGATACGCAGTATTTT.

The chain uses TRBV3-1 (or the pseudogene TRBV3-2) and TRBJ1-2; D remains unclear. Germline assignment: CDR1 LGHDT and CDR2 YNNKEL (reference sequence). This CDR3 comprises 9 residues. With 8 bases removed from V and 8 bases from J, the gap between germline ends came to 6 bases. CDR3 residues: CASREGYTF. CDR3 in DNA: TGTGCCAGCCGGGAGGGCTACACCTTC.

J is TRBJ2-2 and V is TRBV6-4; 7 bases match TRBD1. This CDR3 is built from 14 residues. V lost 3 bases to trimming and J lost 4 bases; unmatched junction nucleotides: 2. CDR1 and CDR2 from the germline V gene are MRHNA and SNTAGT. The CDR3 loop is CASSEAGGTGELFF. CDR3 coding DNA: TGTGCCAGCAGTGAAGCAGGGGGCACCGGGGAGCTGTTTTTT.

This chain uses TRBV3-1 (or the pseudogene TRBV3-2) with TRBJ1-6; 8 nucleotides align to TRBD1. The V and J ends lost 4 bases and 6 bases, in that order; junction bases with no gene match: 8. This CDR3 has 16 residues. Germline assignment: CDR1 LGHDT and CDR2 YNNKEL (reference sequence). CDR3 amino acids: CASSRTRQGINSPLHF. The CDR3 nucleotides read TGTGCCAGCAGCCGAACGCGACAGGGGATTAATTCACCCCTCCACTTT.

This chain links TRBV10-3 with TRBJ1-1; D ambiguous. The CDR3 is made up of 14 amino acids. Germline V gene sequence: CDR1 ENHRY, CDR2 SYGVKD. Between the trimmed V and J ends, which lost 2 bases and 6 bases, there was a span of 13 bases. The CDR3 here is CAISENGGKSEAFF. The CDR3 region has the DNA TGTGCCATCAGTGAGAACGGAGGAAAATCTGAAGCTTTCTTT.

The chain uses TRBV6-5 and TRBJ2-2; D might be TRBD1 (6 bases). Germline-derived CDR1 and CDR2 are MNHEY and SVGAGI. CDR3 size: 14 residues. Trimming removed 7 bases at V and 1 base at J, with 10 bases between. In DNA, the CDR3 is TGTGCCAGCATGCGAGGGGGGAACACCGGGGAGCTGTTTTTT. Translation gives CASMRGGNTGELFF.